The 21 T cell receptor beta chains presented below share a single source sample, sequenced in a study of blood T cell repertoires in COVID-19. The table came from immunoSEQ multiplex PCR; TCRdb's copy has only in-frame clones and leaves some out. The sample records under 200,000 clones, more than 85% being singletons. The sample was PBMCs or T cells enriched from blood (not recorded which). Receptors originate from a woman aged 45-59 years who had recovered from COVID-19.

V is TRBV3-1 (or the pseudogene TRBV3-2) and J is TRBJ1-3; no definite D call. With 6 bases removed from V and 2 bases from J, the gap between germline ends came to 14 bases. Germline V gene data show CDR1 as LGHDT and CDR2 as YNNKEL (reference sequence). The CDR3 is 15 amino acids. The DNA of the CDR3 is TGTGCCAGCAGTGACTTCATATCACCTGGAAACACCATATATTTT. Translation gives CASSDFISPGNTIYF.

V gene TRBV7-9 combines with J gene TRBJ2-1, with D possibly matching TRBD2 (5 bases). The CDR3 extends over 13 amino acids. Per germline, CDR1 SEHNR and CDR2 FQNEAQ (reference sequence). The germline V and J ends were trimmed by 10 bases and 3 bases, with 13 bases remaining between them. CDR3 DNA sequence: TGTGCCACCCGTGGGAGTTTCTACAATGAGCAGTTCTTC. Translating it yields CATRGSFYNEQFF.

The rearrangement joins TRBV5-1 to TRBJ2-7, with TRBD2 matching over 11 bases. Germline trimming cut 4 bases from V and 6 bases from J; bases unmatched to any gene: 9. The germline V gene encodes CDR1 SGHRS and CDR2 YFSETQ. The CDR3 runs 15 residues. CDR3 nucleotides: TGCGCCAGCAGCAAACTACTAGCGGGAGAGGGCGAGCAGTACTTC. Translating gives CASSKLLAGEGEQYF.

This chain uses TRBV7-2 with TRBJ1-5; D not resolved. Germline loops: CDR1 SGHTA, CDR2 FQGNSA. This CDR3 comprises 15 residues. V was clipped by 1 base and J by 1 base, with 8 bases between them. The CDR3 protein is CASSLVAGSNQPQHF. The DNA for the CDR3 is TGTGCCAGCAGCTTAGTGGCAGGAAGCAATCAGCCCCAGCATTTT.

The chain couples TRBV4-2 to TRBJ2-7, with D maybe TRBD2 (5 bases). Trimming took off 1 base at V and 2 bases at J, with 12 bases between the two ends. Germline CDR1 reads LGHNA; CDR2 reads YNFKEQ. The CDR3 is made up of 15 amino acids. CDR3 DNA sequence: TGTGCCAGCAGCCAAGGGGGAGCGCCGACCTACGAGCAGTACTTC. This translates into CASSQGGAPTYEQYF.

The chain recombines TRBV3-1 (or the pseudogene TRBV3-2) with TRBJ1-3; D is ambiguous. The germline V gene has CDR1 LGHDT and CDR2 YNNKEL (reference sequence). V was trimmed by 2 bases and J by 3 bases, leaving 8 bases between them. This CDR3 contains 14 residues. The CDR3 loop is CASSQRDFGNTIYF. Written as DNA, the CDR3 is TGTGCCAGCAGCCAACGGGATTTTGGAAACACCATATATTTT.

The chain uses TRBV21-1 and TRBJ1-2; the DNA was not compared with TRBD1, the D call given in the table. TRBV21-1 is a documented pseudogene. The CDR3 sequence is 14 residues long. This CDR3 reads CASSIGTGGDGYTF. The CDR3 coding sequence is TGTGCCAGCAGCATCGGGACAGGGGGCGATGGCTACACCTTC.

Written as DNA, the CDR3 is TGTGCCAGCAGCGTAGGACTCCGTCAACGACTAGATGGCGGGGAGCTGTTTTTT. Protein sequence: CASSVGLRQRLDGGELFF. The chain couples TRBV9 to TRBJ2-2, with TRBD2 as a possible D gene (6 bases). The CDR3 is 18 residues long. Germline V gene data show CDR1 as SGDLS and CDR2 as YYNGEE. Trimming removed 0 bases at V and 7 bases at J, with 22 bases between.

This chain connects TRBV11-2 to TRBJ1-2; 9 positions match TRBD1. From germline, CDR1 is SGHAT and CDR2 FQNNGV. The CDR3 has 16 amino acids. With V trimmed by 4 bases and J by 5 bases, 11 bases remained unmatched. The CDR3 sequence is CASSSSLDRGRYGYTF. CDR3 sequence (DNA): TGTGCCAGCAGCTCTTCCCTGGACAGGGGTCGGTATGGCTACACCTTC.

The chain uses TRBV5-1 and TRBJ2-3; the D gene is possibly TRBD1 (6 bases). V was clipped by 0 bases and J by 4 bases, with 18 bases between them. From germline, CDR1 is SGHRS and CDR2 YFSETQ. This CDR3 contains 17 residues. The CDR3 DNA follows: TGCGCCAGCAGCTTGGTGATTCTAGGGTCAGGGGCAGATACGCAGTATTTT. It encodes CASSLVILGSGADTQYF.

As DNA, the CDR3 is TGTGCCAGTACTCTCGGGAAGAGCAGTGGCTACACCTTC. This sequence encodes CASTLGKSSGYTF. The genes are TRBV19 and TRBJ1-2; D gene unclear. There are 13 residues in the CDR3. Trimming shortened V by 7 bases and J by 7 bases, and 16 bases separated the two germline ends. Germline-derived CDR1 and CDR2 are LNHDA and SQIVND (reference sequence).

This chain uses TRBV5-1 with TRBJ2-5; TRBD2 aligns across 11 bases. V dropped 3 bases and J dropped 1; count of bases not matched to a gene: 5. This CDR3 spans 16 amino acids. Germline CDR1 SGHRS, CDR2 YFSETQ. The CDR3 nucleotides read TGCGCCAGCAGCTCGGGACTAGCGGTTTCCCAAGAGACCCAGTACTTC. The encoded protein is CASSSGLAVSQETQYF.

The chain combines TRBV14 with TRBJ1-6; the D is unclear. The CDR3 extends over 13 amino acids. Deletions cut 8 bases from V and 5 bases from J, with 10 bases between. Germline V gene sequence: CDR1 SGHDN, CDR2 FVKESK. CDR3 sequence: CASARQNNSPLHF. CDR3 sequence (DNA): TGTGCCAGCGCGCGGCAGAATAATTCACCCCTCCACTTT.

This clone was detected once. This chain joins TRBV24-1 and TRBJ2-2; D is unclear. V gave up 0 bases and J gave up 8 bases, with 15 bases separating them. This CDR3 has 16 residues. CDR1 is KGHDR, CDR2 SFDVKD, per germline. CDR3 sequence: CATSDLERSARGELFF. CDR3 DNA: TGTGCCACCAGTGATTTGGAAAGGTCAGCGCGAGGGGAGCTGTTTTTT.

This clone was observed once. The chain joins TRBV4-1 to TRBJ2-5; 10 nucleotides agree with TRBD1. The length of the CDR3 is 15 residues. With V trimmed by 1 base and J by 5 bases, 4 bases remained unmatched. Germline loops: CDR1 MGHRA, CDR2 YSYEKL. The chain's CDR3 is CASSQAGQGQETQYF. Here the CDR3 DNA reads TGCGCCAGCAGCCAAGCGGGACAGGGGCAGGAGACCCAGTACTTC.

This clone was counted between two and nine times. The genes are TRBV18 and TRBJ2-2; D remains unclear. The CDR3 sequence is 13 residues long. The germline V gene has CDR1 KGHSH and CDR2 LQKENI. V shed 2 bases and J shed 4 bases, with 5 bases lying between them. The CDR3 DNA reads as TGTGCCAGCTCACCAGCGATCACCGGGGAGCTGTTTTTT. Its translation is CASSPAITGELFF.

The V and J genes are TRBV7-2 and TRBJ2-3, with D maybe TRBD2 (5 bases). With 7 bases removed from V and 4 bases from J, the gap between germline ends came to 18 bases. Germline CDR1 reads SGHTA; CDR2 reads FQGNSA. There are 15 residues in the CDR3. CDR3 loop: CASTATDEGPDTQYF. CDR3 coding DNA: TGTGCCAGCACCGCCACGGATGAGGGTCCAGATACGCAGTATTTT. The full variable domain, rest sourced from reference TRBV7-2 and TRBJ2-3, is GAGVSQSPSNKVTEKGKDVELRCDPISGHTALYWYRQSLGQGLEFLIYFQGNSAPDKSGLPSDRFSAERTGGSVSTLTIQRTQQEDSAVYLCASTATDEGPDTQYFGPGTRLTVL.

This clone was seen only once. CDR3: CASSPPSAGDVYEQYF. CDR3 coding DNA: TGTGCCAGCTCACCACCATCAGCGGGAGACGTCTACGAGCAGTACTTC. V usage is TRBV18 and J usage is TRBJ2-7; TRBD2 agrees at 8 bases. The trim removed 0 bases at V and 3 bases at J, leaving 7 bases unmatched. The CDR3 runs 16 residues. The germline V gene encodes CDR1 KGHSH and CDR2 LQKENI.

This clone was counted only a few times. DNA for the CDR3: TGCGCCAGCAGCTTGGGTCCACAGGGGGCTTTGGAGACCCAGTACTTC. The encoded protein is CASSLGPQGALETQYF. The chain recombines TRBV5-1 with TRBJ2-5; 9 nucleotides align to TRBD1. The germline V gene has CDR1 SGHRS and CDR2 YFSETQ. The CDR3 sequence is 16 residues long. V lost 0 bases to trimming and J lost 5 bases; unmatched junction nucleotides: 8.

This chain joins TRBV4-3 and TRBJ1-2; D ambiguous. This CDR3 is 15 amino acids long. Germline loops: CDR1 LGHNA, CDR2 YSLEER. Between the trimmed V and J ends, which lost 1 base and 4 bases, there was a span of 13 bases. The CDR3 is CASSQARSLRYGYTF. The CDR3 DNA is TGCGCCAGCAGCCAAGCCAGGTCCCTACGCTATGGCTACACCTTC.

J is TRBJ2-3 and V is TRBV7-8, with 9 bases aligning to TRBD2. Germline CDR1 reads SGHVS; CDR2 reads FQNEAQ. This CDR3 contains 15 residues. V lost 3 bases to trimming and J lost 4 bases; unmatched junction nucleotides: 5. CDR3 coding DNA: TGTGCCAGCAGCTTTACGGCGGGGGGGGCAGATACGCAGTATTTT. Residues: CASSFTAGGADTQYF.